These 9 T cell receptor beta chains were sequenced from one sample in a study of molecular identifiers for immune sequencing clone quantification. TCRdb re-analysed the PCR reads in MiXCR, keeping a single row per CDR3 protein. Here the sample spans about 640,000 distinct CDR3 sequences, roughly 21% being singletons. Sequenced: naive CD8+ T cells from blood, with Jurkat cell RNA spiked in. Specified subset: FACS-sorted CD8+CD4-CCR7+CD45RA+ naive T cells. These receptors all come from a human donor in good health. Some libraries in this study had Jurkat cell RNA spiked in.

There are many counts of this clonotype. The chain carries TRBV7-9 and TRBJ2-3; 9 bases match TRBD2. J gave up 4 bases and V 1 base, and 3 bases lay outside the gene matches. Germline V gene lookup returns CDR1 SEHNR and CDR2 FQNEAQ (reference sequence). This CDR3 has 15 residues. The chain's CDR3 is CASSLGLAVADTQYF. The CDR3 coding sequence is TGTGCCAGCAGCTTAGGACTAGCGGTGGCAGATACGCAGTATTTT. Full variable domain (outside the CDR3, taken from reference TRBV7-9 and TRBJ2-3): DTGVSQNPRHKITKRGQNVTFRCDPISEHNRLYWYRQTLGQGPEFLTYFQNEAQLEKSRLLSDRFSAERPKGSFSTLEIQRTEQGDSAMYLCASSLGLAVADTQYFGPGTRLTVL.

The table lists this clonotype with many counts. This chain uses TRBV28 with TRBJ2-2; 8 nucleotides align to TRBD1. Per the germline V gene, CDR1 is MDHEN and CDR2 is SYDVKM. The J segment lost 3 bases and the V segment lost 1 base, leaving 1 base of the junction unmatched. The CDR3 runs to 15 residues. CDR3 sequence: CASSLSGGYTGELFF. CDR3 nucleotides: TGTGCCAGCAGTTTATCAGGGGGCTACACCGGGGAGCTGTTTTTT.

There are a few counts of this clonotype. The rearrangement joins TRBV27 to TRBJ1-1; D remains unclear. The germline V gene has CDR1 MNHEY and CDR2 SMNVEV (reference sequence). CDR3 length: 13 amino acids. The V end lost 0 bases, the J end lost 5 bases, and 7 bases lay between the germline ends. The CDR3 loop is CASSLSVLTEAFF. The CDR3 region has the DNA TGTGCCAGCAGTTTATCGGTACTTACTGAAGCTTTCTTT.

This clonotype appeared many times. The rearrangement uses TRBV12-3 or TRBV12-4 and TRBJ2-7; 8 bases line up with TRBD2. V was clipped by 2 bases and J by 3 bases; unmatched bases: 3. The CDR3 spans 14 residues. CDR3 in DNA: TGTGCCAGCAGTTTACTAGCGGGTGTCTACGAGCAGTACTTC. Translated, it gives CASSLLAGVYEQYF.

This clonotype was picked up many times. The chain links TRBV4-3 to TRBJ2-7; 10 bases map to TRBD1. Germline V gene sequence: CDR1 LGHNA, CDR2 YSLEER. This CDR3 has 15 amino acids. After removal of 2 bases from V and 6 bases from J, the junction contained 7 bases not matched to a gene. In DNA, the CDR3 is TGCGCCAGCAGCCAACCTCGGGACAGGGGTGCCGAGCAGTACTTC. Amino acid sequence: CASSQPRDRGAEQYF.

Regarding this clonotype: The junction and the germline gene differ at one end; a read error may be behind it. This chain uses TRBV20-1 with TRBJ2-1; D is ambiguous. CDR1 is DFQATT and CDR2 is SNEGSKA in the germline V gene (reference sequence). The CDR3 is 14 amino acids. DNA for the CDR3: TGCAGTGCTAGAAGTTCAAGCATGGGGAATGAGCAGCTCTTC. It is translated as CSARSSSMGNEQLF.

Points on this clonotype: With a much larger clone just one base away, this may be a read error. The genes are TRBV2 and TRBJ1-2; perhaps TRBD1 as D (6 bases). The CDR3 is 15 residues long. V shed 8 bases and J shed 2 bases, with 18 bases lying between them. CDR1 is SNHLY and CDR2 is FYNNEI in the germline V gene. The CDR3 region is CASGPPDTGNYGYTF. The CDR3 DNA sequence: TGTGCCAGCGGCCCTCCCGATACAGGGAACTATGGCTACACCTTC.

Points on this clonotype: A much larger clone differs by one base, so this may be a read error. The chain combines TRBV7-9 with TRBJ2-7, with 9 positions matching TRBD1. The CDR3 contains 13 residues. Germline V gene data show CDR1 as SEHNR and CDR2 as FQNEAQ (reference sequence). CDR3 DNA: TGTACCAGCAGCTTAGGGGACAGGGCCGAGCAGTACTTC. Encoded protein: CTSSLGDRAEQYF.

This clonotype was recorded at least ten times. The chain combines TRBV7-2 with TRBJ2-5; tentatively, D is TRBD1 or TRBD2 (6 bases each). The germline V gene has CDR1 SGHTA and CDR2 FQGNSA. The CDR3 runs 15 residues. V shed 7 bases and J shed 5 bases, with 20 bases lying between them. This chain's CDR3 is CASTLSKGGSETQYF. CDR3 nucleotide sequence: TGTGCCAGCACCCTCTCGAAGGGGGGCAGCGAGACCCAGTACTTC. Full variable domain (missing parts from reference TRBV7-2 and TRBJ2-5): GAGVSQSPSNKVTEKGKDVELRCDPISGHTALYWYRQSLGQGLEFLIYFQGNSAPDKSGLPSDRFSAERTGGSVSTLTIQRTQQEDSAVYLCASTLSKGGSETQYFGPGTRLLVL.